This entry lists 9 T cell receptor beta chains sequenced from one sample in a study of blood T cell repertoires in COVID-19. Assay: immunoSEQ multiplex PCR; the TCRdb copy retains only in-frame clones and omits some. The sample comprises roughly 200,000 clones, more than 80% of which are singletons, and 8.2% rests with the top ten. Sequenced material: peripheral blood. Every receptor here comes from a woman aged 55-75 years with acute or convalescent COVID-19.

The gene calls are TRBV5-1 and TRBJ2-1; maybe TRBD2 (6 bases). The CDR3 covers 13 residues. Trimming removed 9 bases from V and 8 bases from J, with 18 bases in between. Germline loops: CDR1 SGHRS, CDR2 YFSETQ. CDR3 loop: CATGERRGDEQFF. CDR3 DNA sequence: TGCGCCACGGGGGAGCGGAGGGGCGATGAGCAGTTCTTC.

Only one count was recorded for this clone. The genes are TRBV18 and TRBJ1-2, with TRBD1 as a possible D gene (5 bases). Per germline, CDR1 KGHSH and CDR2 LQKENI. Trimming took 2 bases from V and 2 from J, leaving 9 bases between them. This CDR3 comprises 14 residues. CDR3 amino acids: CASSPGRDNYGYTF. CDR3 sequence (DNA): TGTGCCAGCTCACCAGGGCGGGACAACTATGGCTACACCTTC.

A word on this clone: Other DNA sequences of this sample code for an identical CDR3. The chain couples TRBV5-4 to TRBJ2-3; D might be TRBD2 (5 bases). The germline gives CDR1 SGHNT, CDR2 YYREEE (reference sequence). V shed 0 bases and J shed 6 bases, with 8 bases lying between them. The length of the CDR3 is 13 residues. CDR3 nucleotides: TGTGCCAGCAGCTTGGCGGGAACCGATACGCAGTATTTT. This codes for CASSLAGTDTQYF.

The rearrangement joins TRBV30 to TRBJ2-1, with 8 bases identical to TRBD2. There are 14 residues in the CDR3. J was trimmed by 9 bases and V by 2 bases; bases with no gene match: 9. Germline values: CDR1 GTSNPN, CDR2 SVGIG (reference sequence). The CDR3 bases are TGTGCCTGGAGTATCTCAGCGGGAGCGGGTGAGCAGTTCTTC. Protein sequence: CAWSISAGAGEQFF.

This clone showed up just once. This chain connects TRBV7-9 to TRBJ2-2; possibly TRBD1 for D (6 bases). This CDR3 region has 14 residues. V was shortened by 6 bases and J by 3 bases, with 11 bases between the two germline ends. Germline values: CDR1 SEHNR, CDR2 FQNEAQ (reference sequence). CDR3 sequence: CASRHRQDTGELFF. In DNA form, the CDR3 reads TGTGCCAGCAGGCATAGACAGGACACCGGGGAGCTGTTTTTT.

The V gene is TRBV5-1, the J gene TRBJ2-5; D call uncertain. The CDR3 length is 14 residues. V was pared by 2 bases and J by 2 bases, with 10 bases between. Germline lookup yields CDR1 SGHRS and CDR2 YFSETQ. CDR3 protein: CASSFSDGQETQYF. The CDR3 bases are TGCGCCAGCAGCTTTTCAGACGGGCAAGAGACCCAGTACTTC.

The genes are TRBV7-9 and TRBJ1-5, with TRBD1 identical over 7 bases. The CDR3 is 14 residues long. J lost 6 bases, V lost 4 bases, and 6 bases had no gene match. Germline values: CDR1 SEHNR, CDR2 FQNEAQ (reference sequence). The CDR3 DNA reads TGTGCCAGCAGCTCAACAGGGGCGAGTCAGCCCCAGCATTTT. It encodes CASSSTGASQPQHF.

The chain has TRBV21-1 and TRBJ2-7; the table's D gene call, TRBD2, was not cross checked with the DNA. TRBV21-1 is assigned pseudogene status. This CDR3 has 14 amino acids. DNA of the CDR3: TGTGCCAGCATCCCTAGCGGGAGCTCCTACGAGCAGTACGTC. Protein sequence: CASIPSGSSYEQYV.

This clone appeared once. The chain carries TRBV6-1 and TRBJ1-1; D is unresolved. The CDR3 length is 18 residues. V lost 1 base, J lost 3 bases, and 21 bases lay in between. CDR1 and CDR2 (germline): MNHNS, SASEGT. The CDR3 DNA follows: TGTGCCAGCAGTGAAGGTAGAAGGAGGACCCTCTTGGACACTGAAGCTTTCTTT. This encodes CASSEGRRRTLLDTEAFF.